This is a list of T cell receptor beta chains from one sample in a study of T cell repertoires in cytomegalovirus infection. These receptors' targets are unknown. TCRdb reanalysed the reads using MiXCR and keeps one entry per CDR3 protein. The table lists some 590,000 distinct CDR3 sequences, around 40% of them singletons. The source was cultured PBMCs, collected from culture after CMV antigen stimulation. The receptors here all came from a human donor in good health (CMV status not recorded). Some clones in this sample may be carry-over from other donors' samples. CDR3s include the opening cysteine and the closing phenylalanine or tryptophan. D genes are given only for firm matches. Rows may omit the clone size; those that give it use once, few, many or a size class.

>NA|16|NA|TRBV7-8|TRBJ1-4
TGTGCCAGCAGCGGAACGAGGGGGGGAACTAATGAAAAACTGTTTTTT
CASSGTRGGTNEKLFF
>NA|12|NA|TRBV11-3|TRBJ2-3
TGTGCCCTTGGGTTGTGGGCAGATACGCAGTATTTT
CALGLWADTQYF
>NA|12|NA|TRBV12-3/TRBV12-4|TRBJ1-5
TGTGCCAGCAGTGAGGGAAATCAGCCCCAGCATTTT
CASSEGNQPQHF
>few|14|NA|TRBV19|TRBJ1-1
TGTGCCAGTAGTTTTGACCGCCGCGGAACTGAAGCTTTCTTT
CASSFDRRGTEAFF
>few|14|NA|TRBV6-2/TRBV6-3|TRBJ2-7
TGTGCCAGCAGTGAGCCCGCGATAATTTACGAGCAGTACTTC
CASSEPAIIYEQYF
>NA|14|NA|TRBV12-3/TRBV12-4|TRBJ2-3
TGTGCCAGCACCTGGTGGTCGGAGTTGGATACGCAGTATTTT
CASTWWSELDTQYF
>once|13|NA|TRBV2|TRBJ2-1
TGTGCCAGCAAGGTCAAGACCGGGGATGAGCAGTTCTTC
CASKVKTGDEQFF
>few|15|NA|TRBV7-9|TRBJ2-2
TGTGCCAGCAGCTTTTCTAGCGCGAACACCGGGGAGCTGTTTTTT
CASSFSSANTGELFF
>few|14|NA|TRBV7-2|TRBJ1-2
TGTGCCAGCACCTTGGGGCGTCTGGACTATGGCTACACCTTC
CASTLGRLDYGYTF
>NA|16|TRBD2|TRBV11-2|TRBJ2-2
TGTGCCAGCAGCTCGAGACTAGCTGCCCCCACCGGGGAGCTGTTTTTT
CASSSRLAAPTGELFF
>NA|16|TRBD1|TRBV7-8|TRBJ1-3
TGTGCCAGCAGCTTGGACCACAGGGGGCTCGGAAACACCATATATTTT
CASSLDHRGLGNTIYF
>NA|13|NA|TRBV4-2|TRBJ1-6
TGTGCCAGCAGCAGAGGGTTTAATTCACCCCTCCACTTT
CASSRGFNSPLHF
>NA|14|NA|TRBV7-9|TRBJ1-1
TGTGCCAGCAGCTTGGGTCCCAGGGCTCCTGAAGCTTTCTTT
CASSLGPRAPEAFF
>NA|15|NA|TRBV4-1|TRBJ2-1
TGCGCCAGCAGCCAAGTGGGCACAGGGTTAGGGGAGCAGTTCTTC
CASSQVGTGLGEQFF
>once|16|TRBD1|TRBV3-1|TRBJ2-1
TGTGCCAGCAGCCAAGCATACAGGGGAATCTACAATGAGCAGTTCTTC
CASSQAYRGIYNEQFF
>few|14|NA|TRBV6-5|TRBJ2-7
TGTGCCAGCGCCGACCGGGACTGGCACTACGAGCAGTACTTC
CASADRDWHYEQYF
>few|14|NA|TRBV7-8|TRBJ1-6
TGTGCCAGCAGCTCGACACCGCTCGGTTCACCCCTCCACTTT
CASSSTPLGSPLHF
>few|16|NA|TRBV6-2/TRBV6-3|TRBJ2-5
TGTGCCAGCAGTTACTCTTCCAGCGCGCAACAAGAGACCCAGTACTTC
CASSYSSSAQQETQYF
>few|13|NA|TRBV7-6|TRBJ2-5
TGTGCCAGCAGCTTGTGGCCCAGAGAGACCCAGTACTTC
CASSLWPRETQYF
>few|12|NA|TRBV29-1|TRBJ2-7
TGCAGCGTTGTTACAGTCCGGGATGGGCAGTACTTC
CSVVTVRDGQYF
>NA|16|NA|TRBV6-2/TRBV6-3|TRBJ1-2
TGTGCCAGCAGTTACTCCTCGGTCCGGGGAGTATATGGCTACACCTTC
CASSYSSVRGVYGYTF
>NA|17|NA|TRBV6-6|TRBJ2-3
TGTGCCAGCAGTGGCTACAGGGCGTGGGGCGTCCCAGATACGCAGTATTTT
CASSGYRAWGVPDTQYF
>NA|14|NA|TRBV10-3|TRBJ1-5
TGTGCCATCAGTGAGTCCACAGAATATCAGCCCCAGCATTTT
CAISESTEYQPQHF
>few|14|TRBD1|TRBV5-1|TRBJ2-3
TGCGCCAGCGAGGGGGCACTACCCACAGATACGCAGTATTTT
CASEGALPTDTQYF
>NA|14|NA|TRBV6-2/TRBV6-3|TRBJ1-5
TGTGCCAGCAGTTACTCCACGGGTTTTCAGCCCCAGCATTTT
CASSYSTGFQPQHF
>few|14|NA|TRBV6-5|TRBJ1-5
TGTGCCAGCAGTCGCGGGGCCAAAGGTCAGCCCCAGCATTTT
CASSRGAKGQPQHF
>NA|15|TRBD2|TRBV12-3/TRBV12-4|TRBJ2-7
TGTGCCAGCAGCCCTGCCGGGACTAGCGGGTACGAGCAGTACTTC
CASSPAGTSGYEQYF
>NA|15|NA|TRBV7-2|TRBJ1-3
TGTGCCAGCAGCTTAGTTCCGTACTCTGGAAACACCATATATTTT
CASSLVPYSGNTIYF
>NA|17|TRBD2|TRBV11-2|TRBJ2-7
TGTGCCAGCAGCCCCCCGGGCCTAGCGGCCGGCTCCTACGAGCAGTACTTC
CASSPPGLAAGSYEQYF
>NA|16|TRBD2|TRBV6-1|TRBJ2-7
TGTGCCAGCATCAAGCGGGCTAGCGGGATTGGGTACGAGCAGTACTTC
CASIKRASGIGYEQYF
>NA|13|NA|TRBV10-3|TRBJ2-3
TGTGCCATCAGTGGGGATCCGGATTATGTACCGTATTTT
CAISGDPDYVPYF
>NA|14|TRBD1|TRBV6-1|TRBJ1-6
TGTGCCAGCAGCCCCCAGGGGGTGGGTTCACCCCTCCACTTT
CASSPQGVGSPLHF
>many|14|NA|TRBV7-2|TRBJ2-4
TGTGCCAGCAGCTTAGGGGGAACCAAAAACATTCAGTACTTC
CASSLGGTKNIQYF